This TCR beta chain appears in the sequencing data of a study of blood T cell repertoires in COVID-19. Across the whole study: Acute-phase and convalescent COVID-19 samples originated in the United States, Italy and Spain.

This CDR3 has 13 residues. With 8 bases removed from V and 5 bases from J, the gap between germline ends came to 15 bases. Germline V gives CDR1 MNHEY, CDR2 SVGAGI. In the original analysis: For nucleated cells, counts were estimated from reference gene primer amplification. The table came from immunoSEQ multiplex PCR; TCRdb's copy has only in-frame clones and leaves some out. V, J and clone size were drawn from that table, and D and trimming were deduced from the DNA. The sample consists of 63,000 or so clones, 80% to 90% of them appearing once. J is TRBJ1-1 and V is TRBV6-5, with a weak D call TRBD1 (5 bases). The sequence was collected from a human donor in a cohort sampled during active COVID-19. Material for sequencing was peripheral blood. CDR3 sequence (DNA): TGTGCCAGCGCTTACACAGGTTATACTGAAGCTTTCTTT. Its protein product is CASAYTGYTEAFF.